This is a list of T cell receptor beta chains from one sample in a study of T cell responses to AZD1222 COVID-19 vaccine. Generated by immunoSEQ multiplex PCR, the TCRdb table keeps only in-frame clones and is missing some. Of tens of thousands of clones in the sample, around 84% were seen once. The sample here was peripheral blood, taken on day 0 of AZD1222 vaccination. These TCRs come from an adult in good health. CDR3s include the opening cysteine and the closing phenylalanine or tryptophan. Fields, in order: clone size, D gene, V gene, J gene, CDR3 DNA, CDR3 protein. D genes are given only for firm matches. Clone sizes are given selectively: once, few, many, or a class where the clone is expanded.

-	TRBD2	TRBV3-1/TRBV3-2	TRBJ2-7	TGTGCCAGCAGCCCTGGAGGGGTATTAGCGGGGTCCTACGAGCAGTACTTC	CASSPGGVLAGSYEQYF
few	-	TRBV5-7	TRBJ2-7	TGTGCCAGCAGCTTGGGAGACTACGAGGTTCAGTACTTC	CASSLGDYEVQYF
-	-	TRBV13	TRBJ1-2	TGTGCCAGCAGCTTAGGCCGGGCCCGGGGCGGCTATGGCTACACCTTC	CASSLGRARGGYGYTF
-	-	TRBV7-9	TRBJ2-5	TGTGCCAGCAGCTTAGCGATCTCGGAAGAGACCCAGTACTTC	CASSLAISEETQYF
-	-	TRBV2	TRBJ1-5	TGTGCCAGCAGTGAAGCCTACTATAGCAATCAGCCCCAGCATTTT	CASSEAYYSNQPQHF
-	TRBD1	TRBV28	TRBJ2-5	TGTGCCAGCAGTTTTGCGTGGGACAGGGTCGAAGAGACCCAGTACTTC	CASSFAWDRVEETQYF
-	-	TRBV27	TRBJ2-1	TGTGCCAGCAGAGTATACAATGAGCAGTTCTTC	CASRVYNEQFF
few	-	TRBV24-1	TRBJ2-7	TGTGCCACCAGTGATTTGGGACCCTCTGGCGGATACGAGCAGTACTTC	CATSDLGPSGGYEQYF
-	TRBD2	TRBV9	TRBJ2-3	TGTGCCAGCAGCGATTTGACTAGCGCCCTCACAGATACGCAGTATTTT	CASSDLTSALTDTQYF
-	-	TRBV6-5	TRBJ1-6	TGTGCCAGCAAGTCGGTCAACAGAGATTCACCCCTCCACTTT	CASKSVNRDSPLHF
few	TRBD1	TRBV4-1	TRBJ2-7	TGCGCCAGCAGCTTCAGGGACAGCTCCTACGAGCAGTACTTC	CASSFRDSSYEQYF
-	TRBD2	TRBV11-2	TRBJ2-7	TGTGCCAGCAGCACGAGCATAGCGGGAGGATACATTCGCTACGAGCAGTACTTC	CASSTSIAGGYIRYEQYF
-	-	TRBV27	TRBJ1-2	TGTGCCAGCAGTTTTTTGGGCAGCCCTTCGGAGGCGGGCTACACCTTC	CASSFLGSPSEAGYTF
-	-	TRBV13	TRBJ2-1	TGTGCCAGCAGCGAAACACGACCTAATAATGAGCAGTTCTTC	CASSETRPNNEQFF
-	TRBD1	TRBV29-1	TRBJ2-7	TGCAGCGGCTCACCAGGGGGCGGCGAGCAGTACTTC	CSGSPGGGEQYF
once	-	TRBV2	TRBJ2-3	TGTGCCAGCAGTGAAGCGCGGAGGCCAGATACGCAGTATTTT	CASSEARRPDTQYF
-	-	TRBV5-1	TRBJ1-5	TGCGCCAGCAGCTTGGATCCGGACCTTGGACCCCAGCATTTT	CASSLDPDLGPQHF
few	-	TRBV5-1	TRBJ2-7	TGCGCCAGCAGCCCTGGTTGGGGGTCTCACTCCTACGAGCAGTACTTC	CASSPGWGSHSYEQYF
-	TRBD1	TRBV30	TRBJ1-5	TGTGCCTGGAGTGTACATCGGACACCGGGACAGAAGATATATAGCAATCAGCCCCAGCATTTT	CAWSVHRTPGQKIYSNQPQHF
-	-	TRBV30	TRBJ2-7	TGTGCCTGGAGTGTAATGCCTAGGGGCGAGCAGTACTTC	CAWSVMPRGEQYF
-	-	TRBV11-2	TRBJ1-6	TGTGCCAGCAGCTTAATTGATGGACCTAATTCACCCCTCCACTTT	CASSLIDGPNSPLHF
few	-	TRBV6-1	TRBJ1-2	TGTGCCAGCAGTGAAGCGCAGCGGGGTTATGGCTACACCTTC	CASSEAQRGYGYTF
-	TRBD2	TRBV10-2	TRBJ2-3	TGCGCCAGCAGTGAGCTTGGACTAGCCAGTGATACGCAGTATTTT	CASSELGLASDTQYF
-	TRBD1	TRBV3-1/TRBV3-2	TRBJ1-6	TGTGCCAGCAGCTCCGGGACAGGGGACTCACCCCTCCACTTT	CASSSGTGDSPLHF
-	-	TRBV5-4	TRBJ1-5	TGTGCCAGCAGCTTGGGCGGGAGCAATCAGCCCCAGCATTTT	CASSLGGSNQPQHF
-	TRBD2	TRBV19	TRBJ2-1	TGTGCCAGTAGTCCCAACCGACTAGCGGGAGGAAGGTACAATGAGCAGTTCTTC	CASSPNRLAGGRYNEQFF
-	TRBD1	TRBV6-6	TRBJ2-7	TGTGCCAGCAGTGCCGGACAGGGTACCAGCTACGAGCAGTACTTC	CASSAGQGTSYEQYF
-	-	TRBV5-4	TRBJ2-1	TGTGCCAGCAGCTTGGCCCCTGGTGGGGCGGGAAGGCACAATGAGCAGTTCTTC	CASSLAPGGAGRHNEQFF
-	-	TRBV19	TRBJ1-1	TGTGCCAGTAGCCGCGGGGGTGGCAGACGGACGACTGAAGCTTTCTTT	CASSRGGGRRTTEAFF
-	TRBD1	TRBV6-5	TRBJ1-6	TGTGCCAGCAGTTATCAACAGGGGTCACCCCTCCACTTT	CASSYQQGSPLHF
-	-	TRBV2	TRBJ1-5	TGTGCCAGCAGATGGTGGGTTGATCAGCCCCAGCATTTT	CASRWWVDQPQHF
-	-	TRBV5-5	TRBJ1-2	TGTGCCAGCAGCTTGTACAGCTCCTATGGCTACACCTTC	CASSLYSSYGYTF
-	-	TRBV5-1	TRBJ2-3	TGCGCCAGCAGCTCCCGAGGCGGGAAGGCAGATACGCAGTATTTT	CASSSRGGKADTQYF
once	-	TRBV5-6	TRBJ2-7	TGTGCCAGCAGCTTGGCGGGCACCTACGAGCAGTACTTC	CASSLAGTYEQYF
-	TRBD1	TRBV5-1	TRBJ2-7	TGCGCCAGCAGCGTGGACAGGGGCCCCTACGAGCAGTACTTC	CASSVDRGPYEQYF
-	-	TRBV19	TRBJ1-4	TGTGCCAGTAGGACCACCGAGCTGACTGGGGAAAAACTGTTTTTT	CASRTTELTGEKLFF
-	-	TRBV30	TRBJ2-7	TGTGCCTGGGATTTCCCGGGTAGCTCCTACGAGCAGTACTTC	CAWDFPGSSYEQYF
-	-	TRBV5-1	TRBJ1-2	TGCGCCAGCAGCGGGGCGGCAGGCGATGGCTACACCTTC	CASSGAAGDGYTF
-	TRBD2	TRBV13	TRBJ2-7	TGTGCCAGCAGCTTGGGGGAGGGCGAGCAGTACTTC	CASSLGEGEQYF
-	TRBD1	TRBV5-1	TRBJ1-2	TGCGCCAGCAGCTCAGGGGGCGTGAACTATGGCTACACCTTC	CASSSGGVNYGYTF
-	-	TRBV19	TRBJ1-4	TGTGCCAGTAGTGCAACAGGATCGGCTAATGAAAAACTGTTTTTT	CASSATGSANEKLFF
-	TRBD1	TRBV30	TRBJ1-4	TGTGCCTGGAGTCTCGACAGGGGAAATGAAAAACTGTTTTTT	CAWSLDRGNEKLFF
-	-	TRBV3-1/TRBV3-2	TRBJ1-5	TGTGCCAGCAGCCAAGGGGACAATCAGCCCCAGCATTTT	CASSQGDNQPQHF
-	-	TRBV4-1	TRBJ2-7	TGCGCCAGCAGCCCGATGGAGGGGTTCTCCGGCGAGCAGTACTTC	CASSPMEGFSGEQYF
-	TRBD2	TRBV11-3	TRBJ2-1	TGTGCCAGCAGCTTGGGGCGGGGGGGCACCAATGAGCAGTTCTTC	CASSLGRGGTNEQFF
-	-	TRBV27	TRBJ2-1	TGTGCCAGCAGTTTAGGGCTAGCGAGCAATGAGCAGTTCTTC	CASSLGLASNEQFF
once	-	TRBV7-6	TRBJ1-3	TGTGCCAGCAGCTTAGAGGCAGGGAAATTGACTGGAAACACCATATATTTT	CASSLEAGKLTGNTIYF
once	-	TRBV2	TRBJ1-4	TGTGCCAGCAGTTGGACGGTCCAAGAAAAACTGTTTTTT	CASSWTVQEKLFF
few	TRBD1	TRBV5-6	TRBJ1-5	TGTGCCAGCAGCTTGGGCTTGGGCGGGACAGGGAAGAATCAGCCCCAGCATTTT	CASSLGLGGTGKNQPQHF
-	-	TRBV7-2	TRBJ2-1	TGTGCCAGCAGCTCGGACTACCTCTCAACGAATGAGCAGTTCTTC	CASSSDYLSTNEQFF
-	-	TRBV29-1	TRBJ2-3	TGCAGCGTTGAACCCACAGGGAGAACAGATACGCAGTATTTT	CSVEPTGRTDTQYF
-	-	TRBV2	TRBJ2-7	TGTGCCAGCAGCGCTTTTTGGGCCGTCTCCTACGAGCAGTACTTC	CASSAFWAVSYEQYF
-	-	TRBV6-5	TRBJ1-5	TGTGCCAGCAGTCCAGCGGACAATCAGCCCCAGCATTTT	CASSPADNQPQHF
once	-	TRBV7-9	TRBJ2-7	TGTGCCAGCACCCAAAGCGGCAGGGCCTCCTACGAGCAGTACTTC	CASTQSGRASYEQYF
-	-	TRBV20-1	TRBJ1-1	TGCAGTGCTAGTTCGCAGAACACTGAAGCTTTCTTT	CSASSQNTEAFF
-	-	TRBV4-1	TRBJ2-1	TGCGCCAGCAGCCCTCGTGACGCGGACTACAATGAGCAGTTCTTC	CASSPRDADYNEQFF
-	TRBD1	TRBV3-1/TRBV3-2	TRBJ2-7	TGTGCCAGCAGCCAGGCCGGGACAGGGGAATTCGAGCAGTACTTC	CASSQAGTGEFEQYF
many	TRBD1	TRBV7-9	TRBJ1-1	TGTGCCAGCAGCTTAAGTGTTGGGGGACAGCCCCTAATAGGCACTGAAGCTTTCTTT	CASSLSVGGQPLIGTEAFF
-	TRBD2	TRBV3-1/TRBV3-2	TRBJ2-5	TGTGCCAGCAGCCAAGAGGGTAGCGGGGGGGCCGTGGAGACCCAGTACTTC	CASSQEGSGGAVETQYF